Listed below are T cell receptor beta chains from one sample, sequenced in a study of T cell changes during pregnancy in multiple sclerosis. TCRdb's copy holds only in-frame clones and misses some; the assay was immunoSEQ multiplex PCR. Here the sample spans about 48,000 clones, 88% being singletons. This material consisted of CD4+ T cells from peripheral blood mononuclear cells, taken in the second trimester of pregnancy. The receptors derive from a female donor with multiple sclerosis, enrolled in a pregnancy study. Both conserved end residues are part of each CDR3. The order of the fields is D gene, V gene, J gene, clone size, CDR3 protein, CDR3 DNA. A D gene is named only where the DNA matches it firmly. Some rows mark clone size as missing; the rest say once, few, many or name a class of expanded clone.

.	TRBV9	TRBJ1-2	.	CASSVVSGGADYGYTF	TGTGCCAGCAGCGTAGTAAGCGGAGGGGCTGACTATGGCTACACCTTC
TRBD2	TRBV10-3	TRBJ2-7	once	CAISAGTSGTGEQYF	TGTGCCATCAGTGCCGGGACTAGCGGGACTGGCGAGCAGTACTTC
.	TRBV2	TRBJ1-2	.	CASSETTEGGYTF	TGTGCCAGCAGTGAGACGACAGAAGGCGGCTACACCTTC
.	TRBV7-8	TRBJ1-5	.	CASSPPGVGDQPQHF	TGTGCCAGCAGCCCCCCCGGAGTAGGGGATCAGCCCCAGCATTTT
TRBD2	TRBV5-4	TRBJ2-7	.	CASSFGGSSYEQYF	TGTGCCAGCAGCTTCGGCGGGAGTTCCTACGAGCAGTACTTC
TRBD2	TRBV28	TRBJ2-3	.	CASSTNLAGGTDTQYF	TGTGCCAGCAGTACCAATCTAGCGGGAGGCACAGATACGCAGTATTTT
TRBD1	TRBV2	TRBJ2-5	.	CASSRGQGQGGETQYF	TGTGCCAGCAGCCGAGGACAGGGGCAGGGAGGGGAGACCCAGTACTTC
TRBD2	TRBV18	TRBJ2-5	.	CASSQGRGGETQYF	TGTGCCAGCTCCCAAGGGAGGGGTGGCGAGACCCAGTACTTC
.	TRBV14	TRBJ2-1	.	CASSHLRGKYNEQFF	TGTGCCAGCAGCCACTTGAGGGGGAAGTACAATGAGCAGTTCTTC
TRBD1	TRBV9	TRBJ1-2	.	CASSFGTGSVYGYTF	TGTGCCAGCAGCTTCGGGACAGGGTCCGTCTATGGCTACACCTTC
.	TRBV5-6	TRBJ2-4	.	CASSFGSGPANIQYF	TGTGCCAGCAGCTTTGGATCAGGGCCGGCAAACATTCAGTACTTC
.	TRBV9	TRBJ2-6	.	CASSLTQFRANVLTF	TGTGCCAGCAGTCTTACACAATTTAGGGCCAACGTCCTGACTTTC
TRBD1	TRBV5-4	TRBJ1-1	.	CASSGGQGTLNTEAFF	TGTGCCAGCAGCGGGGGACAGGGGACTCTAAACACTGAAGCTTTCTTT
.	TRBV19	TRBJ2-3	.	CASKYRAGLTDTQYF	TGTGCCAGTAAATATCGAGCGGGTCTCACAGATACGCAGTATTTT
.	TRBV19	TRBJ1-4	.	CATKRFSRGEKLFF	TGTGCCACTAAGCGTTTTTCAAGGGGTGAAAAACTGTTTTTT
TRBD2	TRBV28	TRBJ2-1	.	CASSWGRLAGNEQFF	TGTGCCAGCAGTTGGGGAAGACTAGCGGGCAATGAGCAGTTCTTC
TRBD2	TRBV6-6	TRBJ2-1	.	CASSPRAGGYNEQFF	TGTGCCAGCAGTCCCCGAGCGGGAGGATACAATGAGCAGTTCTTC
TRBD2	TRBV5-1	TRBJ2-3	few	CASSPVAGGVPDTQYF	TGCGCCAGCAGCCCTGTAGCGGGAGGAGTCCCAGATACGCAGTATTTT
.	TRBV27	TRBJ2-5	.	CASSSIVSQGLGETQYF	TGTGCCAGCAGTTCGATCGTGAGTCAGGGGTTGGGAGAGACCCAGTACTTC
.	TRBV6-5	TRBJ2-3	.	CASRRLQLSTDTQYF	TGTGCCAGCAGACGACTACAACTTAGCACAGATACGCAGTATTTT
TRBD1	TRBV4-2	TRBJ1-2	.	CASSQDGPDRRHGYTF	TGTGCCAGCAGCCAAGATGGTCCGGACAGGAGGCATGGCTACACCTTC
TRBD1	TRBV28	TRBJ1-4	.	CASSQPTGGDLGKLFF	TGTGCCAGCAGTCAACCGACAGGGGGGGATCTGGGAAAACTGTTTTTT
TRBD1	TRBV10-3	TRBJ2-5	.	CAISGTGEETQYF	TGTGCCATCAGTGGGACAGGGGAAGAGACCCAGTACTTC
.	TRBV6-5	TRBJ1-5	.	CASSYGSGDQPQHF	TGTGCCAGCAGTTACGGGTCAGGGGATCAGCCCCAGCATTTT
TRBD2	TRBV2	TRBJ2-7	.	CASSVLAGGPYEQYF	TGTGCCAGCAGCGTTTTAGCGGGAGGGCCCTACGAGCAGTACTTC
TRBD2	TRBV5-1	TRBJ2-1	.	CASSPEPSGRAFPYNEQFF	TGCGCCAGCAGCCCGGAACCTAGCGGGAGGGCCTTCCCCTACAATGAGCAGTTCTTC
TRBD2	TRBV10-1	TRBJ2-7	.	CASSAAIAGAHEQYF	TGCGCCAGCAGTGCGGCCATAGCGGGAGCCCACGAGCAGTACTTC